The rows below give T cell receptor beta chains drawn from one sample of a study of T cell changes during pregnancy in multiple sclerosis. Here immunoSEQ multiplex PCR was the method, and the copy in TCRdb shows in-frame clones only, minus some. The table has roughly 76,000 clones, around nine tenths seen once; the top ten hold 0.45% to 0.55%. The specimen was CD4+ T cells from peripheral blood mononuclear cells, collected in the second trimester of pregnancy. All receptors derive from a female donor with multiple sclerosis, enrolled in a pregnancy study. Each CDR3 is given with its conserved first and last residue. Fields, in order: J gene, V gene, D gene, clone size, CDR3 DNA, CDR3 protein. A D gene is named only where the DNA matches it firmly. Part of the rows lack a size; the others show once, few, many or a class for expanded clones.

j_gene: TRBJ2-5
v_gene: TRBV30
d_gene: -
abundance: -
CDR3nt: TGTGCCCGGAGTCGGGGTGGGGAGGAGACCCAGTACTTC
CDR3aa: CARSRGGEETQYF

j_gene: TRBJ2-6
v_gene: TRBV4-2
d_gene: TRBD2
abundance: -
CDR3nt: TGTGCCAGCAGCGCGAATTTGCGGGGGGGCTCTGGGGCCAACGTCCTGACTTTC
CDR3aa: CASSANLRGGSGANVLTF

j_gene: TRBJ2-1
v_gene: TRBV6-6
d_gene: TRBD1
abundance: -
CDR3nt: TGTGCCAGCAGTCAGGGACAGGCGTTTGAGAATGAGCAGTTCTTC
CDR3aa: CASSQGQAFENEQFF

j_gene: TRBJ1-5
v_gene: TRBV7-2
d_gene: TRBD1
abundance: -
CDR3nt: TGTGCCAGCAGCCCAGACAGGGATCAGCCCCAGCATTTT
CDR3aa: CASSPDRDQPQHF

j_gene: TRBJ2-3
v_gene: TRBV4-3
d_gene: TRBD1
abundance: -
CDR3nt: TGCGCCAGCAGCCACTCGGGACAGCAAACAGATACGCAGTATTTT
CDR3aa: CASSHSGQQTDTQYF

j_gene: TRBJ2-2
v_gene: TRBV2
d_gene: -
abundance: -
CDR3nt: TGTGCCAGCAGTGAAGAGGGGGTGCGGACCGGGGAGCTGTTTTTT
CDR3aa: CASSEEGVRTGELFF

j_gene: TRBJ2-7
v_gene: TRBV7-9
d_gene: TRBD2
abundance: -
CDR3nt: TGTGCCAGCAGCTTAGCAGCGGGGGGTTACGAGCAGTACTTC
CDR3aa: CASSLAAGGYEQYF

j_gene: TRBJ1-3
v_gene: TRBV6-5
d_gene: -
abundance: -
CDR3nt: TGTGCCAGCCGCCCCTCGGGCTCTGGAAACACCATATATTTT
CDR3aa: CASRPSGSGNTIYF

j_gene: TRBJ1-2
v_gene: TRBV27
d_gene: TRBD1
abundance: -
CDR3nt: TGTGCCAGCAGTTGGGGACAGGGAGTCTTCGGCTACACCTTC
CDR3aa: CASSWGQGVFGYTF

j_gene: TRBJ2-1
v_gene: TRBV10-3
d_gene: TRBD2
abundance: -
CDR3nt: TGTGCCATCAGTGACGGGGGGGCGTACAATGAGCAGTTCTTC
CDR3aa: CAISDGGAYNEQFF

j_gene: TRBJ2-7
v_gene: TRBV11-3
d_gene: TRBD1
abundance: -
CDR3nt: TGTGCCAGCAGCGCCGGGACAGGTAGTTACGAGCAGTACTTC
CDR3aa: CASSAGTGSYEQYF

j_gene: TRBJ1-1
v_gene: TRBV4-3
d_gene: -
abundance: -
CDR3nt: TGCGCCAGCAGCCAAGATGGCAGGGTGGGCACTGAAGCTTTCTTT
CDR3aa: CASSQDGRVGTEAFF

j_gene: TRBJ2-7
v_gene: TRBV7-6
d_gene: TRBD1
abundance: -
CDR3nt: TGTGCCAGCAGCCGGCGCGACACCGGGACAGGATCCTACGAGCAGTACTTC
CDR3aa: CASSRRDTGTGSYEQYF

j_gene: TRBJ1-1
v_gene: TRBV5-1
d_gene: TRBD1
abundance: few
CDR3nt: TGCGCCAGCAGCTTTACGACAGGGTCAAACACTGAAGCTTTCTTT
CDR3aa: CASSFTTGSNTEAFF

j_gene: TRBJ2-2
v_gene: TRBV5-1
d_gene: -
abundance: -
CDR3nt: TGCGCCAGCAGTAAACGCAAAGGGGACACCGGGGAGCTGTTTTTT
CDR3aa: CASSKRKGDTGELFF

j_gene: TRBJ2-3
v_gene: TRBV2
d_gene: -
abundance: -
CDR3nt: TGTGCCAGCTGGGGCCCAGATACGCAGTATTTT
CDR3aa: CASWGPDTQYF

j_gene: TRBJ1-2
v_gene: TRBV6-5
d_gene: TRBD1
abundance: -
CDR3nt: TGTGCCAGCAGTCCGACGGGACAGATCTATGGCTACACCTTC
CDR3aa: CASSPTGQIYGYTF

j_gene: TRBJ1-2
v_gene: TRBV5-1
d_gene: -
abundance: -
CDR3nt: TGCGCCAGCAGCTTGTCCGCAGAACCAGGGGTGCATGGCTACACCTTC
CDR3aa: CASSLSAEPGVHGYTF

j_gene: TRBJ1-3
v_gene: TRBV6-5
d_gene: TRBD1
abundance: -
CDR3nt: TGTGCCAGCAGCTATGGGACAGGAGGAAACACCATATATTTT
CDR3aa: CASSYGTGGNTIYF

j_gene: TRBJ2-5
v_gene: TRBV19
d_gene: TRBD1
abundance: -
CDR3nt: TGTGCCAGTAGTATAGGGGGGACAGACCAAGAGACCCAGTACTTC
CDR3aa: CASSIGGTDQETQYF

j_gene: TRBJ2-5
v_gene: TRBV11-3
d_gene: TRBD2
abundance: -
CDR3nt: TGTGCCAGCAGCTTAGGCGGGGGGGAAGAGACCCAGTACTTC
CDR3aa: CASSLGGGEETQYF

j_gene: TRBJ2-5
v_gene: TRBV2
d_gene: TRBD1
abundance: -
CDR3nt: TGTGCCAGCATCGGGACAGGGCAAGAGACCCAGTACTTC
CDR3aa: CASIGTGQETQYF

j_gene: TRBJ1-6
v_gene: TRBV7-2
d_gene: TRBD1
abundance: -
CDR3nt: TGTGCCAGCAGCTTATTAGGACAGGGCAATTCACCCCTCCACTTT
CDR3aa: CASSLLGQGNSPLHF

j_gene: TRBJ2-1
v_gene: TRBV5-1
d_gene: -
abundance: -
CDR3nt: TGCGCCAGCAGCTTGCTAGAAAAGGGGAATGAGCAGTTCTTC
CDR3aa: CASSLLEKGNEQFF

j_gene: TRBJ2-1
v_gene: TRBV10-3
d_gene: TRBD2
abundance: -
CDR3nt: TGTGCCACTTCCCCAAGCCCCATGACTAGCGGGAGCTCCTACAATGAGCAGTTCTTC
CDR3aa: CATSPSPMTSGSSYNEQFF

j_gene: TRBJ2-5
v_gene: TRBV7-3
d_gene: TRBD1
abundance: -
CDR3nt: TGTGCCAGCAGCGACAGGGGGCGCGCGGAAGAGACCCAGTACTTC
CDR3aa: CASSDRGRAEETQYF

j_gene: TRBJ1-1
v_gene: TRBV18
d_gene: TRBD1
abundance: -
CDR3nt: TGTGCCAGCTCACCGCTCGGGGGACAGGGGAACACTGAAGCTTTCTTT
CDR3aa: CASSPLGGQGNTEAFF

j_gene: TRBJ2-7
v_gene: TRBV7-2
d_gene: -
abundance: -
CDR3nt: TGTGCCAGCAGCCCCCAATTTGGGGCAGGGCAAATCTACGAGCAGTACTTC
CDR3aa: CASSPQFGAGQIYEQYF

j_gene: TRBJ2-1
v_gene: TRBV30
d_gene: -
abundance: once
CDR3nt: TGTGCCTGGAGTGTAGGGGCCCCAGGGCAGTTCTTC
CDR3aa: CAWSVGAPGQFF

j_gene: TRBJ1-2
v_gene: TRBV6-5
d_gene: TRBD1
abundance: -
CDR3nt: TGTGCCAGCAGTTACTCAACTGGGACAGGGGCGTATGGCTACACCTTC
CDR3aa: CASSYSTGTGAYGYTF

j_gene: TRBJ1-1
v_gene: TRBV6-6
d_gene: -
abundance: -
CDR3nt: TGTGCCAGCAGTGTCCAGGGGTTCACTGAAGCTTTCTTT
CDR3aa: CASSVQGFTEAFF

j_gene: TRBJ2-1
v_gene: TRBV7-3
d_gene: TRBD2
abundance: -
CDR3nt: TGTGCCAGCAGCTTCCGGGGCGGGAGCTCCTACAATGAGCAGTTCTTC
CDR3aa: CASSFRGGSSYNEQFF

j_gene: TRBJ1-1
v_gene: TRBV30
d_gene: TRBD1
abundance: -
CDR3nt: TGTGCCTGCCAACCACAGGGGATGGTGAACACTGAAGCTTTCTTT
CDR3aa: CACQPQGMVNTEAFF

j_gene: TRBJ1-2
v_gene: TRBV5-4
d_gene: TRBD1
abundance: few
CDR3nt: TGTGCCAGCAGCTTGGGGGCAGGGACAGGGTCTTATGGCTACACCTTC
CDR3aa: CASSLGAGTGSYGYTF

j_gene: TRBJ1-5
v_gene: TRBV11-3
d_gene: -
abundance: -
CDR3nt: TGTGCCAGCAGTCTCAACAGGGACCTGCCCCAGCATTTT
CDR3aa: CASSLNRDLPQHF

j_gene: TRBJ1-1
v_gene: TRBV7-8
d_gene: -
abundance: -
CDR3nt: TGTGCCAGCAGCTTATTAGGGGGTGGTGAAGCTTTCTTT
CDR3aa: CASSLLGGGEAFF

j_gene: TRBJ1-1
v_gene: TRBV19
d_gene: TRBD1
abundance: -
CDR3nt: TGTGCCAGTAAGAGGACAGGGAACACTGAAGCTTTCTTT
CDR3aa: CASKRTGNTEAFF

j_gene: TRBJ1-3
v_gene: TRBV28
d_gene: -
abundance: -
CDR3nt: TGTGCCAGCAGTTTATTTCCCCCTAGGACAGAATCTTCGAGCTCTGGAAACACCATATATTTT
CDR3aa: CASSLFPPRTESSSSGNTIYF

j_gene: TRBJ1-1
v_gene: TRBV30
d_gene: -
abundance: -
CDR3nt: TGTGCCTCGCATCGAGTGGGGGGTGAAGCTTTCTTT
CDR3aa: CASHRVGGEAFF

j_gene: TRBJ2-1
v_gene: TRBV27
d_gene: -
abundance: -
CDR3nt: TGTGCCAGCAGTTTATCGAGGGTCCCTACACCATACAATGAGCAGTTCTTC
CDR3aa: CASSLSRVPTPYNEQFF

j_gene: TRBJ2-3
v_gene: TRBV7-2
d_gene: TRBD1
abundance: -
CDR3nt: TGTGCCAGCGGGACAGGGGGCACAGATACGCAGTATTTT
CDR3aa: CASGTGGTDTQYF

j_gene: TRBJ1-1
v_gene: TRBV5-1
d_gene: -
abundance: -
CDR3nt: TGCGCCAGCAGCTTGGAGAGGGCTCCGAACACTGAAGCTTTCTTT
CDR3aa: CASSLERAPNTEAFF

j_gene: TRBJ1-1
v_gene: TRBV7-3
d_gene: -
abundance: -
CDR3nt: TGTGCCAGCAGCCAAACCAGAGGTGAAGCTTTCTTT
CDR3aa: CASSQTRGEAFF

j_gene: TRBJ2-2
v_gene: TRBV6-5
d_gene: -
abundance: -
CDR3nt: TGTGCCAGCAGTTGGGGGGCAGGGGGAAACACCGGGGAGCTGTTTTTT
CDR3aa: CASSWGAGGNTGELFF

j_gene: TRBJ1-2
v_gene: TRBV7-8
d_gene: -
abundance: -
CDR3nt: TGTGCCAGCACCAGGGGAGCGGTTAACTATGGCTACACCTTC
CDR3aa: CASTRGAVNYGYTF

j_gene: TRBJ2-7
v_gene: TRBV7-2
d_gene: TRBD1
abundance: -
CDR3nt: TGTGCCAGCAGCCCCCGGGCGGGACAGGGGAGAGAGCAGTACTTC
CDR3aa: CASSPRAGQGREQYF

j_gene: TRBJ1-3
v_gene: TRBV27
d_gene: -
abundance: -
CDR3nt: TGTGCCAGCAGTTTATCGCCCGGCTCTGGAAACACCATATATTTT
CDR3aa: CASSLSPGSGNTIYF

j_gene: TRBJ1-5
v_gene: TRBV5-1
d_gene: -
abundance: once
CDR3nt: TGCGCCAGCAGCGTGGGCAGTTCGAGCAATCAGCCCCAGCATTTT
CDR3aa: CASSVGSSSNQPQHF

j_gene: TRBJ1-1
v_gene: TRBV29-1
d_gene: TRBD1
abundance: -
CDR3nt: TGCAGCGTTCTGGGACAGCAGAACACTGAAGCTTTCTTT
CDR3aa: CSVLGQQNTEAFF

j_gene: TRBJ2-5
v_gene: TRBV5-1
d_gene: TRBD1
abundance: -
CDR3nt: TGCGCCAGCAGCTTAGGGGGCAGTCTGGAGACCCAGTACTTC
CDR3aa: CASSLGGSLETQYF

j_gene: TRBJ2-2
v_gene: TRBV11-2
d_gene: -
abundance: -
CDR3nt: TGTGCCAGCAGCTTGGAGGTTCTGAACACCGGGGAGCTGTTTTTT
CDR3aa: CASSLEVLNTGELFF

j_gene: TRBJ2-2
v_gene: TRBV4-1
d_gene: TRBD2
abundance: -
CDR3nt: TGCGCCAGCAGCCAAGATCCCCCCGGGACTAGCTACACCGGGGAGCTGTTTTTT
CDR3aa: CASSQDPPGTSYTGELFF

j_gene: TRBJ2-7
v_gene: TRBV27
d_gene: -
abundance: -
CDR3nt: TGTGCCAGCAGAGGCCGGGACTCCCCCTACGAGCAGTACTTC
CDR3aa: CASRGRDSPYEQYF

j_gene: TRBJ1-5
v_gene: TRBV10-3
d_gene: -
abundance: -
CDR3nt: TGTGCCATCAGTGAGGGACAGAACAATCAGCCCCAGCATTTT
CDR3aa: CAISEGQNNQPQHF

j_gene: TRBJ2-7
v_gene: TRBV28
d_gene: -
abundance: once
CDR3nt: TGTGCCAGCAGTAACAGGGTTTACGAGCAGTACTTC
CDR3aa: CASSNRVYEQYF

j_gene: TRBJ2-1
v_gene: TRBV7-3
d_gene: TRBD1
abundance: -
CDR3nt: TGTGCCAGCAGCACTCAGGGGGCGGATTACAATGAGCAGTTCTTC
CDR3aa: CASSTQGADYNEQFF

j_gene: TRBJ2-3
v_gene: TRBV5-6
d_gene: -
abundance: -
CDR3nt: TGTGCCAGCAGCTTCGGAGAGAGTCGTAGCACAGATACGCAGTATTTT
CDR3aa: CASSFGESRSTDTQYF

j_gene: TRBJ2-2
v_gene: TRBV5-4
d_gene: TRBD2
abundance: -
CDR3nt: TGTGCCAGCAGCCCCGGGACTAGCGGAAACACCGGGGAGCTGTTTTTT
CDR3aa: CASSPGTSGNTGELFF

j_gene: TRBJ2-7
v_gene: TRBV6-1
d_gene: -
abundance: once
CDR3nt: TGTGCCAGCAGGGATGGACAAGTCGGCCGGCAGTACTTC
CDR3aa: CASRDGQVGRQYF

j_gene: TRBJ1-5
v_gene: TRBV6-1
d_gene: -
abundance: -
CDR3nt: TGTGCCAGCAGTGAAGGGACGCGGGGCAATCAGCCCCAGCATTTT
CDR3aa: CASSEGTRGNQPQHF